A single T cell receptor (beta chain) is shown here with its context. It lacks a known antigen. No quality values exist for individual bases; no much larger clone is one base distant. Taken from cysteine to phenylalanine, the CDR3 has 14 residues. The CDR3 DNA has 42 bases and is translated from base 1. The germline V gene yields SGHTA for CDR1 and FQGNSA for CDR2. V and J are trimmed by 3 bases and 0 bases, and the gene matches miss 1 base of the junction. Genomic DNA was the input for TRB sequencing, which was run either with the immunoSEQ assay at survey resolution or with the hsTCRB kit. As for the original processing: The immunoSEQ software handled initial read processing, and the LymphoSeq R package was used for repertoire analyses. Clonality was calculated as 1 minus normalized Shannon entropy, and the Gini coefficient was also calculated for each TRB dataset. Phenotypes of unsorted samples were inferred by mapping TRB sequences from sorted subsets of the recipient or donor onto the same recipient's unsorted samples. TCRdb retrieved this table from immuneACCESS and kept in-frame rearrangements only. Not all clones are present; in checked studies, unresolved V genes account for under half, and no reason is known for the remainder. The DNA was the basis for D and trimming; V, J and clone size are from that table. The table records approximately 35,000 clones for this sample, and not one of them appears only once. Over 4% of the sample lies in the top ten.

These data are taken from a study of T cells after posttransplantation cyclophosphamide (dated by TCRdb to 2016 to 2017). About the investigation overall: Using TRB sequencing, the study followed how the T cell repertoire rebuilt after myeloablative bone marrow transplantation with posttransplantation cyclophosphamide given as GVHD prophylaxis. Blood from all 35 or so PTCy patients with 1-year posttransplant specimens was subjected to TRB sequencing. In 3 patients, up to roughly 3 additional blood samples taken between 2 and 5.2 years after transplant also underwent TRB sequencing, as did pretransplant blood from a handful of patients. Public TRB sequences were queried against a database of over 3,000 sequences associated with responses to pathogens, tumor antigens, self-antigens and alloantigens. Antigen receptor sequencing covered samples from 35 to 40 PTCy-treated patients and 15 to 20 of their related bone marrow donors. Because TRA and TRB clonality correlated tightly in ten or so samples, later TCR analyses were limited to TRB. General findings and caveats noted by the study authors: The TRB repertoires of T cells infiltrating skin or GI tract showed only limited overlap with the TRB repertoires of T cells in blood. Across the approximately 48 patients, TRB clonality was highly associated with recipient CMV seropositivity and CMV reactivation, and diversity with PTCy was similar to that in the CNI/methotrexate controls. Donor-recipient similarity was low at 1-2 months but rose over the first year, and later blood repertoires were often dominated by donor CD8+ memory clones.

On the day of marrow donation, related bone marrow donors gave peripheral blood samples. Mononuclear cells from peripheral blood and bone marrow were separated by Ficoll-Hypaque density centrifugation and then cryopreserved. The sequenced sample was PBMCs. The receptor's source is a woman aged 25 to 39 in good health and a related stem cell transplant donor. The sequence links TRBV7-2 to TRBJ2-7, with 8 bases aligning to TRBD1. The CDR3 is CASSFGTGSYEQYF. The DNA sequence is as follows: TGTGCCAGCAGCTTTGGGACAGGCTCCTACGAGCAGTACTTC.